The sequence of this T cell receptor (beta chain) was determined in a study of T cell responses to AZD1222 COVID-19 vaccine (dated by TCRdb to about 2021). About the investigation overall: AZD1222 recipients given second doses at about 4 weeks or at about 12 weeks were pooled, since spike-specific TCR depth and breadth were not found to differ between the two schedules. Trial participants were enrolled by age into subgroups of 18-55, 56-69 and 70-plus years, and around 150, 28 and 57 TCR-sequenced participants, respectively, were included in these subgroups. A total of approximately 240 trial participants underwent TCR sequencing, of whom 207 received two doses of AZD1222 and roughly 25 received two doses of the MenACWY control vaccine. Overall study results and their limits: A significant rise in spike-specific TCR breadth and depth was observed after two AZD1222 doses relative to day 0 and relative to MenACWY recipients. The 56-69-year group was small, and its depth increase did not reach significance, likely because of low power. Because no day 14 peak-response samples were available, repertoires were characterized only after the peak T cell response. Reportedly, close to half of the unique spike-specific TCRs recognized epitopes lying outside the regions that are mutated in the B.1.351 and B.1.1.7 variants. Conclusions about previously exposed vaccinees were limited because only six AZD1222 recipients were SARS-CoV-2 seropositive at baseline. CD4 TCRs associated with the vaccine covered the entire spike protein, and the dominant responses were in regions 160-218 and 743-854. Participants were mostly white British, with more females than males. The authors suggested clonal diversity may have been underestimated.

As regards this clone: Its target antigen remains unknown. Nothing much larger sits one base from this clone, and base qualities are not available.

The CDR3 starts with the cysteine, ends with the phenylalanine, and has 13 residues. Just the 39-base CDR3 DNA is kept, in frame starting at base 1. V drops 3 bases and J drops 5 bases, leaving 10 bases in between. Reading the germline V gene gives CDR1 SQVTM and CDR2 ANQGSEA. Explained via the paper, the time point label denotes: baseline before first vaccination. The vaccinee samples were drawn from two UK trials, COV001 and COV002, one of which was a single-blind randomized controlled phase 2/3 trial testing AZD1222 (ChAdOx1 nCoV-19) in healthy adults. For TCRbeta chain sequencing, PBMC samples from trial participants were taken at day 0 and at day 28 after the second dose. The CDR3 regions of human TCRbeta chains were analyzed by immunosequencing. The study's processing was this. TCRs in the repertoires were compared against a reference library of SARS-CoV-2-specific TCRs that had been generated with the MIRA antigen-specificity platform. Breadth was defined as the fraction of unique TCRs that were SARS-CoV-2-associated. Depth was defined as the fraction of total T cells that were SARS-CoV-2-associated. Using the MIRA data, each spike-specific TCR was assigned both to the spike region to which the TCR was reactive and to a CD4 or CD8 class. Log10-transformed breadth and depth values were compared by one-way ANOVA with Sidak's multiple comparisons tests. TCRdb's version of the immuneACCESS table is confined to in-frame rearrangements and falls short of the full clone set. An unresolved V gene accounts for under half of the shortfall where checked; the remainder is of unknown origin. V and J calls and clone size are those listed in that table; D and trimming were worked out from the DNA. The sample records about 160,000 clones, about 88% of which are singletons. Clones ranked in the top ten supply more than 5% of the sample.

This clonotype was obtained from an adult in good health. The sample was peripheral blood, taken on day 0 of AZD1222 vaccination. This sequence uses TRBV29-1 and TRBJ2-2; D gene: possibly TRBD2, on 5 matching bases. The nucleotide sequence is TGCAGCGTTGAGCTGCGGAGGACCGGGGAGCTGTTTTTT. This yields the protein CSVELRRTGELFF.